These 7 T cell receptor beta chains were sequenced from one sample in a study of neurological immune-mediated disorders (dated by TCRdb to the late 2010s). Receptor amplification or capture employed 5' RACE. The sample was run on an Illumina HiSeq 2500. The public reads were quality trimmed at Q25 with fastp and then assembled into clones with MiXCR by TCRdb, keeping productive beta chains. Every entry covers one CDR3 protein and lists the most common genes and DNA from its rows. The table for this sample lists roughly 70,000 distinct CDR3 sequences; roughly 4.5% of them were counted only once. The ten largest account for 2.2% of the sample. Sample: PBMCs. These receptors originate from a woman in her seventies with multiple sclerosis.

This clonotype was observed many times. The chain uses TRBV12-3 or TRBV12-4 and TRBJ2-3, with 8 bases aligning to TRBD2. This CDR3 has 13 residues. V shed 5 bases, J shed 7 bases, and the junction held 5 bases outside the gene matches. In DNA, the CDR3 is TGTGCCAGCAGTCTGACTAGCGTGTATACGCAGTATTTT. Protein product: CASSLTSVYTQYF.

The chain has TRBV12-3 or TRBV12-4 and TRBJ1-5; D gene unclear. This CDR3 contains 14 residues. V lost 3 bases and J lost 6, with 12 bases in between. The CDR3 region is CASSFQRGGQPQHF. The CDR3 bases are TGTGCCAGCAGTTTTCAGCGGGGTGGTCAGCCCCAGCATTTT.

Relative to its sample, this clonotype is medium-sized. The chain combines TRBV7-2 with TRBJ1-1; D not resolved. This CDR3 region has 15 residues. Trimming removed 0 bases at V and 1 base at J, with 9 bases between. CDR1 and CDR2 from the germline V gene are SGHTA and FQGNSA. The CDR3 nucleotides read TGTGCCAGCAGCTTAGCTCCAGGTTCGAACACTGAAGCTTTCTTT. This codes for CASSLAPGSNTEAFF.

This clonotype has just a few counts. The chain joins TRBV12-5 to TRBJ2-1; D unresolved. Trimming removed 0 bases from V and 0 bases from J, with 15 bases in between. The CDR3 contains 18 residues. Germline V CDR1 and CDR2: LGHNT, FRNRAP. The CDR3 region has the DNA TGTGCTAGTGGTTTGGTACCCATCGGACCTAGCTCCTACAATGAGCAGTTCTTC. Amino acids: CASGLVPIGPSSYNEQFF.

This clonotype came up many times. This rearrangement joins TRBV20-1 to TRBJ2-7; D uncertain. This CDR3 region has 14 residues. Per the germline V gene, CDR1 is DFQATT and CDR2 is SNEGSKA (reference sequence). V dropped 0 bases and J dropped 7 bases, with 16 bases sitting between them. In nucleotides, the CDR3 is TGCAGTGCTAGAGATGCTAGGTCGGCCGGGGAGCAGTACTTC. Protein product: CSARDARSAGEQYF.

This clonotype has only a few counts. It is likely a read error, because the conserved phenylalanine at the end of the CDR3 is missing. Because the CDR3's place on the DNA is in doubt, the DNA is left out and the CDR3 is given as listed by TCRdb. The chain's CDR3 is CATRLAEDSGITVL. This sequence joins TRBV6-6 and TRBJ2-1; TRBD2 was called by the table and not checked on the DNA. From its first to its last residue, the CDR3 has 14 amino acids. Germline CDR1 is MNHNY and CDR2 is SVGAGI (reference sequence).

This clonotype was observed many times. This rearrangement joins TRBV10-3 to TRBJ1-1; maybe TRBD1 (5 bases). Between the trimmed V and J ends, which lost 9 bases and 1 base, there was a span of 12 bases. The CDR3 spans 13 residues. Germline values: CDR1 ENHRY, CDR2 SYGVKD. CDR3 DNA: TGTGCCATTAGACCCACAGGGAACACTGAAGCTTTCTTT. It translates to CAIRPTGNTEAFF.